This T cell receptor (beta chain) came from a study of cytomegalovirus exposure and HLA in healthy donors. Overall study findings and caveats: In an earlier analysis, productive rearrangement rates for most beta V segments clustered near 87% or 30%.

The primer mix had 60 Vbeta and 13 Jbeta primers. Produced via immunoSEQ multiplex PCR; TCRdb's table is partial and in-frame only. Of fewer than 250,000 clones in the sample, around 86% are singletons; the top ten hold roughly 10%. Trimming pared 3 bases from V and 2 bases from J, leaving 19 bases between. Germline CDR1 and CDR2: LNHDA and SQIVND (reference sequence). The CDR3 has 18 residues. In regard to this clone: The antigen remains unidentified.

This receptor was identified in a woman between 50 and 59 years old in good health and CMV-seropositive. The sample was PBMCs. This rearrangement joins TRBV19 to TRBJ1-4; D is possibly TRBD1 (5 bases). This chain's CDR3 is CASSIGGGWGTTNEKLFF. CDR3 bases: TGTGCCAGTAGTATCGGCGGGGGATGGGGCACCACTAATGAAAAACTGTTTTTT.